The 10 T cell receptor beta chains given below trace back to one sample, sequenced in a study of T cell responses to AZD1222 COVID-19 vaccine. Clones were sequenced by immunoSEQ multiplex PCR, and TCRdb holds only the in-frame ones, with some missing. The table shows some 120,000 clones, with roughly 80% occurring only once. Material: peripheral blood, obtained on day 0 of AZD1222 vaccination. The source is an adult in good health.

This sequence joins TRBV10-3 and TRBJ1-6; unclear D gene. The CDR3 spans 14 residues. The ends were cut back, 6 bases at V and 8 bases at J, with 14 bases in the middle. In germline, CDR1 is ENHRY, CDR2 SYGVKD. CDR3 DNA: TGTGCCATCAGGCCGGATTACAATGATTCACCCCTCCACTTT. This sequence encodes CAIRPDYNDSPLHF.

CDR3 amino acids: CASSDSGRGLVAGAYEQYF. Here the CDR3 DNA reads TGTGCCAGCAGTGACTCCGGCAGGGGGTTGGTAGCGGGAGCCTACGAGCAGTACTTC. The V call is TRBV6-4, the J call TRBJ2-7; TRBD2 aligns across 9 bases. Germline-derived CDR1 and CDR2 are MRHNA and SNTAGT. This CDR3 region has 19 residues. V gave up 0 bases and J gave up 2 bases; unmatched junction bases: 14.

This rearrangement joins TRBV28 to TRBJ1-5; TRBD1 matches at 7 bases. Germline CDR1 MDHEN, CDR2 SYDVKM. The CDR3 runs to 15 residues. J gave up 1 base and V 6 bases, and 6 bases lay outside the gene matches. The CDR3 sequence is CASSLQGTSNQPQHF. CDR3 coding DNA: TGTGCCAGCAGCCTACAGGGGACGAGCAATCAGCCCCAGCATTTT.

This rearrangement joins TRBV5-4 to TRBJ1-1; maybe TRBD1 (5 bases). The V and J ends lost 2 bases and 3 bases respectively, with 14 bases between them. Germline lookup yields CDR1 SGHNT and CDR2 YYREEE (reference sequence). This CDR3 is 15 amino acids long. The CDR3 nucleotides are TGTGCCAGCAGCTTTGTACGGGGGGTGTACACTGAAGCTTTCTTT. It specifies CASSFVRGVYTEAFF.

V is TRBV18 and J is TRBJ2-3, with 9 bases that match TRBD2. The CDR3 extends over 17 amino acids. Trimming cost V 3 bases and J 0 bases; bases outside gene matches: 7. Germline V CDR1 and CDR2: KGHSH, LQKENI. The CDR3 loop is CASSPEASGTSTDTQYF. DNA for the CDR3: TGTGCCAGCTCACCGGAGGCTAGCGGGACTAGCACAGATACGCAGTATTTT.

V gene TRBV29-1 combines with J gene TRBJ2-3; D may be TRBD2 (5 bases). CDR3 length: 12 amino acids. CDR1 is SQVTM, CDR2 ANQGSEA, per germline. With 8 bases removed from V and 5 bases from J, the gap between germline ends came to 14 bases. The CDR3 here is CSPRTDRDTQYF. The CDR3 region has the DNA TGCAGCCCTAGGACTGATCGAGATACGCAGTATTTT.

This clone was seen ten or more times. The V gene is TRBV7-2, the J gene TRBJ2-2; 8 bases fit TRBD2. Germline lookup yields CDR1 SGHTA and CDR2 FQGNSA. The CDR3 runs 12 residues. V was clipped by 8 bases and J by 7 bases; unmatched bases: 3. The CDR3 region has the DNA TGTGCCAGCCAGCGGGAGAACGGGGAGCTGTTTTTT. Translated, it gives CASQRENGELFF.

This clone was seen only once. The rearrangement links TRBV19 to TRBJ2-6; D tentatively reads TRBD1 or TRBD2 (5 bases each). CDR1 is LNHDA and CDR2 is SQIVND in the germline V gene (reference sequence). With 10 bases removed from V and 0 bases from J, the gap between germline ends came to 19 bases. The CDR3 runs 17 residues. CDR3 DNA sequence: TGTGCCACCACCCTAAGGGCAGGGAGCTCTGGGGCCAACGTCCTGACTTTC. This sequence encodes CATTLRAGSSGANVLTF.

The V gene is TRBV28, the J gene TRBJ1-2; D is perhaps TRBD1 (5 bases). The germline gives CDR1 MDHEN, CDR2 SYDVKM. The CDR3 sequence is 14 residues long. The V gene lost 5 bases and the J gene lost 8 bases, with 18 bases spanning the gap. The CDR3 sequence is CASSPTQSGDGYTF. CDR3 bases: TGTGCCAGCAGTCCCACCCAATCGGGGGACGGCTACACCTTC.

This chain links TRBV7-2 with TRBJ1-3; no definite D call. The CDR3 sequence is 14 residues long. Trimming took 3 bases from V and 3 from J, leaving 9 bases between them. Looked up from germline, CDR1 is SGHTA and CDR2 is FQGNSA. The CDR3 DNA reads TGTGCCAGCAGCTTTAAAGGCGATGGAAACACCATATATTTT. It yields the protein CASSFKGDGNTIYF.